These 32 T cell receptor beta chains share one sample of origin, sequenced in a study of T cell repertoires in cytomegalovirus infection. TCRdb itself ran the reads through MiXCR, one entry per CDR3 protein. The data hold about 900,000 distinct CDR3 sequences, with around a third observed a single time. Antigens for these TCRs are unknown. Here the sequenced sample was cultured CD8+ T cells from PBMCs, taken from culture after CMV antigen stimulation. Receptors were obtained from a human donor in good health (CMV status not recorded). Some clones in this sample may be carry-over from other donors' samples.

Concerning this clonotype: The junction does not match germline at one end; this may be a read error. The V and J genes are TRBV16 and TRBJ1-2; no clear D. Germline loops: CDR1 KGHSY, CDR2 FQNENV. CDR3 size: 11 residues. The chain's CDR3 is CASSPSGLDDF. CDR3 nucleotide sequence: TGTGCCAGCAGCCCTTCTGGGCTGGATGACTTC.

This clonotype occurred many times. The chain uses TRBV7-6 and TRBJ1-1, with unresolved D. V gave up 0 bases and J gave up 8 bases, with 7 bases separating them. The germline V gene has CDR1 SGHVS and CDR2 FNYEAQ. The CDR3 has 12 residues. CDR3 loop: CASSLAGDEAFF. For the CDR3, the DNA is TGTGCCAGCAGCTTAGCTGGAGACGAAGCTTTCTTT.

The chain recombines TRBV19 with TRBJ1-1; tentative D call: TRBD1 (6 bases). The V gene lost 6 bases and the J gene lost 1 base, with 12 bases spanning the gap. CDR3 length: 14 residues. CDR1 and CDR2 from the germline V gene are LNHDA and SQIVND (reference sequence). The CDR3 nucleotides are TGTGCCAGTAGCGCAGGGGCGGGGAACACTGAAGCTTTCTTT. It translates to CASSAGAGNTEAFF.

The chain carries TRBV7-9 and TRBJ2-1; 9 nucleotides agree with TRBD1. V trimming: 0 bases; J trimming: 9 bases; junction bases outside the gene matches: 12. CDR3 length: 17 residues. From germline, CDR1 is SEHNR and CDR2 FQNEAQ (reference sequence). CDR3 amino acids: CASSLAPGQGFGIEQFF. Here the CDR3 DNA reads TGTGCCAGCAGCTTAGCACCGGGACAGGGATTTGGAATTGAGCAGTTCTTC.

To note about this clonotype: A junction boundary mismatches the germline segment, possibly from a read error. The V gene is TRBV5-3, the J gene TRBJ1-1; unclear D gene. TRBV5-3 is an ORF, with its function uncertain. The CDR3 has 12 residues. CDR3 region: CASSLEAAKAFF. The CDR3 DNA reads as TGTGCCAGCAGCTTGGAGGCGGCGAAAGCTTTCTTT.

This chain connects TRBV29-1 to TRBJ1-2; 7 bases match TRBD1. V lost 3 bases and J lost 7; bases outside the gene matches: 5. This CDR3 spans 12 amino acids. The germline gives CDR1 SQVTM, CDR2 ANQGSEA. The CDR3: CSVDRGGFGYTF. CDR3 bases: TGCAGCGTTGATAGAGGGGGCTTTGGCTACACCTTC.

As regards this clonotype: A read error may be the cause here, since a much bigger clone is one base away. CDR3 amino acids: CASSLVRLAARSYNEQFF. The CDR3 region has the DNA TGTGCCAGCAGCTTGGTGAGACTAGCGGCCCGCTCCTACAATGAGCAGTTCTTC. The chain has TRBV7-6 and TRBJ2-1; 9 positions agree with TRBD2. Trimming at V came to 3 bases and at J to 0 bases, leaving 9 bases not matched to a gene. The length of the CDR3 is 18 residues. From germline, CDR1 is SGHVS and CDR2 FNYEAQ.

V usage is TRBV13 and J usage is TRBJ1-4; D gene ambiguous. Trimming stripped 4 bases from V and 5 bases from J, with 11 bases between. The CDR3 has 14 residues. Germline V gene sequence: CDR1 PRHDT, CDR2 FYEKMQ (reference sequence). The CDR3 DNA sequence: TGTGCCAGCAGCTCAGGAGGGAGAAATGAAAAACTGTTTTTT. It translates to CASSSGGRNEKLFF.

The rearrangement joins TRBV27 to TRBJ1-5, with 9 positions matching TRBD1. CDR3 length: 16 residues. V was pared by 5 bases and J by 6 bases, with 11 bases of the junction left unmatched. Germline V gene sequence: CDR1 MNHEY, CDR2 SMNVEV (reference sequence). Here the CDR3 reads CASSMGQGAGSQPQHF. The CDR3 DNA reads TGTGCCAGCAGTATGGGACAGGGCGCGGGGAGTCAGCCCCAGCATTTT.

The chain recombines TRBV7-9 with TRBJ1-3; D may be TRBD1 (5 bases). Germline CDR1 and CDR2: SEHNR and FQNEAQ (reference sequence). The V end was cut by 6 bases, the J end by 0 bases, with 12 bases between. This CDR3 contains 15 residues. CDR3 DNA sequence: TGTGCCAGCAGGGACACAACGAGCTCTGGAAACACCATATATTTT. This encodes CASRDTTSSGNTIYF.

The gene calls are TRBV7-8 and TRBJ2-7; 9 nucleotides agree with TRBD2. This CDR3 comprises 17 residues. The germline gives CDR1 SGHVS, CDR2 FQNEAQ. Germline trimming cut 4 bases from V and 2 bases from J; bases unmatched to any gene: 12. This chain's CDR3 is CASSSPQGLAFTYEQYF. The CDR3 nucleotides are TGTGCCAGCAGCTCGCCCCAGGGACTAGCATTTACCTACGAGCAGTACTTC.

In DNA, the CDR3 is TGCAGTGCCAAGCCTGCCGGGGCGATCACCGGGGAGCTGTTTTTT. Translated, it gives CSAKPAGAITGELFF. J is TRBJ2-2 and V is TRBV20-1; either TRBD1 or TRBD2 may supply D (5 bases each). In germline, CDR1 is DFQATT, CDR2 SNEGSKA (reference sequence). The CDR3 is made up of 15 amino acids. Trimming took 6 bases from V and 4 from J, leaving 18 bases between them.

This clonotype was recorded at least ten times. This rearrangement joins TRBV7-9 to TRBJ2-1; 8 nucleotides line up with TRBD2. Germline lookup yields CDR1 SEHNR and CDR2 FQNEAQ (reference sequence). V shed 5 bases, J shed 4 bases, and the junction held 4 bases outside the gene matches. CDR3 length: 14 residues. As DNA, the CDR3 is TGTGCCAGCAGCGAAACTAGCGGTTACAATGAGCAGTTCTTC. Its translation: CASSETSGYNEQFF.

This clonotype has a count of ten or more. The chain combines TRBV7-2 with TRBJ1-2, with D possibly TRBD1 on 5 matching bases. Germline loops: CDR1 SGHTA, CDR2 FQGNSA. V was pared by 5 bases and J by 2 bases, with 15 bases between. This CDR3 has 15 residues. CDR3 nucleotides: TGTGCCAGCAGCCTAACCCGACAGTTAAACTATGGCTACACCTTC. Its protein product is CASSLTRQLNYGYTF.

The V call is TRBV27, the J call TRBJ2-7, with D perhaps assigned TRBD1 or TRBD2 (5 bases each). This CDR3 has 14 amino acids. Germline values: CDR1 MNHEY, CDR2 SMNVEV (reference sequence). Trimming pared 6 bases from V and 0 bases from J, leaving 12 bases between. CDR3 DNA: TGTGCCAGCAGCTTGGGACCGAACTCCTACGAGCAGTACGTC. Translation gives CASSLGPNSYEQYV.

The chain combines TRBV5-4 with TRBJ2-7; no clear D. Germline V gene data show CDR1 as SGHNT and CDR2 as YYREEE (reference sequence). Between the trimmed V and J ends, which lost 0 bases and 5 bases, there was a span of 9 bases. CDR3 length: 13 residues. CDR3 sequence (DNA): TGTGCCAGCAGCTTGGCAGGTTCCAACGAGCAGTACTTC. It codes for CASSLAGSNEQYF.

The CDR3 DNA follows: TGCGCCAGCAGCCAAGGGCAGTGGAATTCACCCCTCCACTTT. This translates into CASSQGQWNSPLHF. This chain links TRBV4-1 with TRBJ1-6; D not resolved. Germline V gives CDR1 MGHRA, CDR2 YSYEKL. V shed 1 base and J shed 7 bases, with 8 bases lying between them. The CDR3 is made up of 14 amino acids.

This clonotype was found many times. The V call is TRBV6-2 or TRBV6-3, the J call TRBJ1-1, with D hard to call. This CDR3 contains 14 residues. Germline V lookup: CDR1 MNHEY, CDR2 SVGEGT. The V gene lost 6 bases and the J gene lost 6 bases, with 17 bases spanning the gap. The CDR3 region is CASRNGGWIAEAFF. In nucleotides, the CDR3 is TGTGCCAGCAGAAACGGAGGGTGGATTGCTGAAGCTTTCTTT.

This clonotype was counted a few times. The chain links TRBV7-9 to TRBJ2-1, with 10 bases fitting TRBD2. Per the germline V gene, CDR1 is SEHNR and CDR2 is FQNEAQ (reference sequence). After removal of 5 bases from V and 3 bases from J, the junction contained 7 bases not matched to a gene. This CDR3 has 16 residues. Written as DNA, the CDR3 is TGTGCCAGCAGCGGTACTTCTAGCGGGGGCTACAATGAGCAGTTCTTC. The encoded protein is CASSGTSSGGYNEQFF.

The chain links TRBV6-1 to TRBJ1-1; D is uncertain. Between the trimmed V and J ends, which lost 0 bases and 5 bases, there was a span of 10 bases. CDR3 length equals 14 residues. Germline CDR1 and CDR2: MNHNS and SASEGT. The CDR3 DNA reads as TGTGCCAGCAGTGAAGCGCGGGTTGGAACTGAAGCTTTCTTT. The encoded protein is CASSEARVGTEAFF.

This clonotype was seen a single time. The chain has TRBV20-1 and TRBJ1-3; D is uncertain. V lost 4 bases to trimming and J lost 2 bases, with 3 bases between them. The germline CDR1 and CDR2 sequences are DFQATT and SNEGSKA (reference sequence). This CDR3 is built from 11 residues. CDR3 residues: CSATTGNTIYF. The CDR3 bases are TGCAGTGCTACTACTGGAAACACCATATATTTT.

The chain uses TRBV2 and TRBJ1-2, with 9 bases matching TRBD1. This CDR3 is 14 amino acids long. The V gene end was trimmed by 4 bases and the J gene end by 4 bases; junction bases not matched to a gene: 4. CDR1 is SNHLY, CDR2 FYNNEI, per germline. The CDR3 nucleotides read TGTGCCAGCAGTGGAACAGGGGGCAGCTATGGCTACACCTTC. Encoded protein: CASSGTGGSYGYTF.

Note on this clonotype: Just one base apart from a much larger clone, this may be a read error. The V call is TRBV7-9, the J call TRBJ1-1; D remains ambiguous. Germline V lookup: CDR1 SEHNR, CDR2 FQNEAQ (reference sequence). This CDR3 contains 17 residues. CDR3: CVSSLAPGVLMNTEAFF. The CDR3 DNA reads TGTGTCAGCAGCTTAGCGCCCGGGGTACTAATGAACACTGAAGCTTTCTTT.

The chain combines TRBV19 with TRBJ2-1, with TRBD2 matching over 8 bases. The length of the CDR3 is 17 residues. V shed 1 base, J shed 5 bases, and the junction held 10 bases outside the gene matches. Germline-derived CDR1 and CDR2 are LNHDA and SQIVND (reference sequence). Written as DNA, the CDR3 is TGTGCCAGTAGTATAGCCTCGGGACTAGTGGGGGACAATGAGCAGTTCTTC. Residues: CASSIASGLVGDNEQFF.

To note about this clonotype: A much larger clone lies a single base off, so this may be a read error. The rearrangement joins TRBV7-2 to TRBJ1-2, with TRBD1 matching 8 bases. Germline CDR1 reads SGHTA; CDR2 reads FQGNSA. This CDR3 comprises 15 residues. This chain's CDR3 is CVSSALQGANYGYTF. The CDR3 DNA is TGTGTCAGCAGCGCACTTCAGGGGGCGAACTATGGCTACACCTTC.

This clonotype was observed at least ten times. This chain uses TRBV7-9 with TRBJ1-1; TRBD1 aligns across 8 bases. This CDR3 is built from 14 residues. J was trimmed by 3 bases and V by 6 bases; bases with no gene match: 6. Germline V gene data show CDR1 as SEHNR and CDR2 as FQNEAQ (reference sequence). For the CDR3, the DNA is TGTGCCAGCAGGACAGGGGCGCAGGACACTGAAGCTTTCTTT. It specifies CASRTGAQDTEAFF. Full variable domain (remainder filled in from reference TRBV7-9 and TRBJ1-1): DTGVSQNPRHKITKRGQNVTFRCDPISEHNRLYWYRQTLGQGPEFLTYFQNEAQLEKSRLLSDRFSAERPKGSFSTLEIQRTEQGDSAMYLCASRTGAQDTEAFFGQGTRLTVV.

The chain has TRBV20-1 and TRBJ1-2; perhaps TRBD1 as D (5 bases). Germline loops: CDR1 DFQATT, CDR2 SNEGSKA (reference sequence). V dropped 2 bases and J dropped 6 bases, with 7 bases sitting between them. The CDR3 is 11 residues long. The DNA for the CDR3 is TGCAGTGCTAGAAGGGACGATGGCTACACCTTC. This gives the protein CSARRDDGYTF.

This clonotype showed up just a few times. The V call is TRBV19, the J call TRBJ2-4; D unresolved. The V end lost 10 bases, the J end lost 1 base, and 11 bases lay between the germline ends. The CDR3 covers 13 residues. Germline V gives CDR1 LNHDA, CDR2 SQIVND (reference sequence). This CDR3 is CAILDVAKNIQYF. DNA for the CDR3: TGTGCCATTTTGGACGTGGCCAAAAACATTCAGTACTTC.

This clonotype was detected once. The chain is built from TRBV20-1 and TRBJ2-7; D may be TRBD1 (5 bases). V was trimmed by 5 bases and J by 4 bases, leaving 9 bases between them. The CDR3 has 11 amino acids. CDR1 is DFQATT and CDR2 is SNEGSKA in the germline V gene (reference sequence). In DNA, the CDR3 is TGCAGTGCTCAGGGATTTTACGAGCAGTACGTC. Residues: CSAQGFYEQYV.

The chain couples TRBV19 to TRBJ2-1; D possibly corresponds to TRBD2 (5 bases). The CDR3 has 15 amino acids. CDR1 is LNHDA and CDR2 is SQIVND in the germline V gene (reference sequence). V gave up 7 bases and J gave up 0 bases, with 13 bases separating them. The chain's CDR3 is CASTMDFYSYNEQFF. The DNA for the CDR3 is TGTGCCAGTACGATGGACTTTTACTCCTACAATGAGCAGTTCTTC.

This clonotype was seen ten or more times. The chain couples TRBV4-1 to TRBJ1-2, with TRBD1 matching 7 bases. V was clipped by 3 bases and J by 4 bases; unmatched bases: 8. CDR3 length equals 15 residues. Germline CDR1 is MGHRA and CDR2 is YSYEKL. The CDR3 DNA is TGCGCCAGCAGCCACCCAACGACAGGGACCTATGGCTACACCTTC. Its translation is CASSHPTTGTYGYTF.

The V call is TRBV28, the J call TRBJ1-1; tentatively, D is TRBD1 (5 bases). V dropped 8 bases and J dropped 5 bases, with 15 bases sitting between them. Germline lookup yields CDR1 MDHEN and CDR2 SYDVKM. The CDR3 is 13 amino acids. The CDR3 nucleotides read TGTGCCAGCTTGCGGGGACTGGGGACTGAAGCTTTCTTT. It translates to CASLRGLGTEAFF.